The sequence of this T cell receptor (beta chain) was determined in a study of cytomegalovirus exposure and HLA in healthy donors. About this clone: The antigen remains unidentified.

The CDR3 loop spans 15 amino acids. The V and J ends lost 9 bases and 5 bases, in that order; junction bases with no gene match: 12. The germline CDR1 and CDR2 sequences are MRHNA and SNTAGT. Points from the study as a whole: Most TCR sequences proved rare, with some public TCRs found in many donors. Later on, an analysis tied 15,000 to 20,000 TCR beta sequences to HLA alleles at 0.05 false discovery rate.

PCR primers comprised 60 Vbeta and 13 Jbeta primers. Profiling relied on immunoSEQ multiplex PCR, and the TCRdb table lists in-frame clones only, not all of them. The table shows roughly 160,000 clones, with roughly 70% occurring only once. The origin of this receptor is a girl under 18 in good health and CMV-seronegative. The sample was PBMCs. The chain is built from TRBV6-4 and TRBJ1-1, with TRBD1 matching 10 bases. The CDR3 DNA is TGTGCCAGAGGACAGGGGGTCGTTATGACGACTGAAGCTTTCTTT. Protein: CARGQGVVMTTEAFF.